The next 29 T cell receptor beta chains were all read from a single sample in a study of blood T cell repertoires in COVID-19 (dated by TCRdb to 2019 to 2021). Library construction relied on the immunoSEQ multiplex PCR assay. Here the immuneACCESS table is served through TCRdb, limited to in-frame sequences with V and J called. Missing clones are a known gap in these copies; in checked studies unresolved V genes cover under half, and the rest lacks a known reason. Across this sample there are 110,000 to 150,000 clones, with around 88% seen only once. The ten largest clonotypes hold about 1.5% of the sample. The sample comprised peripheral blood. Receptors were obtained from a woman aged 55-75 years with acute or convalescent COVID-19.

The CDR3, as DNA: TGCGCCAGCAGCTTGCTTACCGGACAGGGAAACCACGAGCAGTACTTC. Translating gives CASSLLTGQGNHEQYF. The rearrangement uses TRBV5-1 and TRBJ2-7; 8 bases line up with TRBD1. Germline V gene data show CDR1 as SGHRS and CDR2 as YFSETQ. This CDR3 comprises 16 residues. J lost 5 bases, V lost 1 base, and 11 bases had no gene match.

This chain uses TRBV24-1 with TRBJ2-1; 11 bases match TRBD1. CDR3 length: 15 amino acids. J was trimmed by 2 bases and V by 8 bases; bases with no gene match: 4. Germline V gene sequence: CDR1 KGHDR, CDR2 SFDVKD. The CDR3 DNA sequence: TGTGCCACCAACCCGGGACAGGGGGCCTACAATGAGCAGTTCTTC. The encoded protein is CATNPGQGAYNEQFF.

The genes are TRBV7-8 and TRBJ1-4; D is unresolved. V lost 5 bases, J lost 0 bases, and 13 bases lay in between. CDR1 and CDR2 (germline): SGHVS, FQNEAQ. The CDR3 consists of 16 residues. CDR3 in amino acids: CASSHGQYATNEKLFF. CDR3 sequence (DNA): TGTGCCAGCAGCCATGGCCAGTATGCAACTAATGAAAAACTGTTTTTT.

This clone was detected only a few times. The V call is TRBV5-6, the J call TRBJ1-2, with TRBD1 matching over 10 bases. The CDR3 consists of 16 residues. V gave up 4 bases and J gave up 4 bases; unmatched junction bases: 10. CDR1 and CDR2 (germline): SGHDT, YYEEEE. CDR3 DNA sequence: TGTGCCAGCAGCCCGCTTCCGGGACAGGGGACCTATGGCTACACCTTC. Its protein is CASSPLPGQGTYGYTF.

The chain couples TRBV27 to TRBJ1-1, with 8 bases that match TRBD1. Per the germline V gene, CDR1 is MNHEY and CDR2 is SMNVEV (reference sequence). The CDR3 totals 16 residues. J lost 1 base, V lost 7 bases, and 11 bases had no gene match. The CDR3 here is CASTLRLQGGNTEAFF. The CDR3 region has the DNA TGTGCCAGCACCTTAAGGTTACAGGGGGGGAACACTGAAGCTTTCTTT.

The V call is TRBV4-3, the J call TRBJ1-4; D remains ambiguous. Trimming took 0 bases from V and 8 from J, leaving 13 bases between them. The CDR3 extends over 15 amino acids. Germline CDR1 reads LGHNA; CDR2 reads YSLEER. In nucleotides, the CDR3 is TGCGCCAGCAGCCAAGATCTGGGCAGTCGCGAAAAACTGTTTTTT. Translating it yields CASSQDLGSREKLFF.

There are a few counts of this clone. The chain is built from TRBV11-2 and TRBJ1-3; TRBD1 might be the D (5 bases). Germline V gene lookup returns CDR1 SGHAT and CDR2 FQNNGV. Deletions cut 1 base from V and 6 bases from J, with 16 bases between. The CDR3 has 16 residues. The CDR3 DNA reads as TGTGCCAGCAGCTTAGGCCGCGGGACGAGACAAAACACCATATATTTT. This codes for CASSLGRGTRQNTIYF.

A single count supports this clone. The chain recombines TRBV20-1 with TRBJ1-2; D remains ambiguous. Trimming shortened V by 3 bases and J by 8 bases, and 13 bases separated the two germline ends. This CDR3 has 12 amino acids. The germline CDR1 and CDR2 sequences are DFQATT and SNEGSKA (reference sequence). CDR3 protein: CSASKDLAGYTF. In DNA, the CDR3 is TGCAGTGCTAGTAAGGACTTGGCGGGCTACACCTTC.

This chain joins TRBV7-2 and TRBJ2-7; weak D call: TRBD2 (6 bases). The CDR3 runs to 15 residues. The V end lost 5 bases, the J end lost 2 bases, and 16 bases lay between the germline ends. The germline gives CDR1 SGHTA, CDR2 FQGNSA. This chain's CDR3 is CASSPGRPLTYEQYF. The DNA for the CDR3 is TGTGCCAGCAGCCCGGGGAGGCCTCTAACCTACGAGCAGTACTTC.

A single count supports this clone. This rearrangement joins TRBV6-2 or TRBV6-3 to TRBJ1-1; D not resolved. Germline CDR1 is MNHEY and CDR2 is SVGEGT. The length of the CDR3 is 12 residues. V was shortened by 6 bases and J by 6 bases, with 11 bases between the two germline ends. DNA for the CDR3: TGTGCCAGCAGCATCGGAGCCGCTGAAGCTTTCTTT. Translation: CASSIGAAEAFF.

The CDR3 nucleotides read TGTGCCAGCAGCCCCGGGAGGACCTATGGCTACACCTTC. Translating it yields CASSPGRTYGYTF. V gene TRBV5-6 combines with J gene TRBJ1-2; D uncertain. The CDR3 covers 13 residues. The V end was cut by 4 bases, the J end by 4 bases, with 11 bases between. Germline CDR1 and CDR2: SGHDT and YYEEEE.

This clone was detected only once. The chain is built from TRBV5-1 and TRBJ2-3, with a possible D match to TRBD1 (6 bases). Germline CDR1 is SGHRS and CDR2 is YFSETQ. The V end lost 0 bases, the J end lost 4 bases, and 12 bases lay between the germline ends. This CDR3 is 15 amino acids long. The CDR3 bases are TGCGCCAGCAGCTTGGAGGGGGTAATTCCAGATACGCAGTATTTT. Its translation: CASSLEGVIPDTQYF.

The chain couples TRBV27 to TRBJ2-5; 7 bases agree with TRBD2. CDR1 MNHEY and CDR2 SMNVEV come from the germline V gene (reference sequence). The CDR3 has 12 residues. J gave up 1 base and V 11 bases, and 4 bases lay outside the gene matches. The CDR3, as DNA: TGTGCCTCGCGGGGGATCCAAGAGACCCAGTACTTC. Protein product: CASRGIQETQYF.

The gene calls are TRBV6-2 or TRBV6-3 and TRBJ2-4; D possibly corresponds to TRBD1 (5 bases). Germline V gives CDR1 MNHEY, CDR2 SVGEGT. Trimming pared 5 bases from V and 2 bases from J, leaving 7 bases between. The CDR3 sequence is 13 residues long. Here the CDR3 DNA reads TGTGCCAGCAGTCTGGGGCCCAAAAACATTCAGTACTTC. It yields the protein CASSLGPKNIQYF.

V and J are TRBV3-1 (or the pseudogene TRBV3-2) and TRBJ1-1; D may be TRBD1 (5 bases). This CDR3 is built from 15 residues. CDR1 and CDR2 (germline): LGHDT, YNNKEL (reference sequence). The ends were cut back, 4 bases at V and 1 base at J, with 13 bases in the middle. This chain's CDR3 is CASSPRPTGNTEAFF. CDR3 in DNA: TGTGCCAGCAGCCCCAGACCTACAGGGAACACTGAAGCTTTCTTT.

The chain combines TRBV2 with TRBJ2-5; D is possibly TRBD2 (6 bases). Looked up from germline, CDR1 is SNHLY and CDR2 is FYNNEI. V was clipped by 11 bases and J by 3 bases, with 13 bases between them. The CDR3 is made up of 12 amino acids. The DNA of the CDR3 is TGTGCCGGCGGGGTAGTCGAAGAGACCCAGTACTTC. It specifies CAGGVVEETQYF.

The chain joins TRBV5-1 to TRBJ1-1; 11 bases map to TRBD1. This CDR3 is built from 15 residues. The V and J ends lost 2 bases and 5 bases, in that order; junction bases with no gene match: 5. Germline CDR1 SGHRS, CDR2 YFSETQ. The CDR3 region is CASSFAGTGGTEAFF. As DNA, the CDR3 is TGCGCCAGCAGCTTTGCCGGGACAGGGGGGACTGAAGCTTTCTTT.

This clone was seen only a few times. The chain uses TRBV10-3 and TRBJ1-4; possibly TRBD1 for D (6 bases). Trimming shortened V by 2 bases and J by 9 bases, and 10 bases separated the two germline ends. CDR3 size: 13 residues. Germline loops: CDR1 ENHRY, CDR2 SYGVKD. The CDR3 sequence: CAISEEQGQKLFF. As DNA, the CDR3 is TGTGCCATCAGTGAGGAACAGGGTCAAAAACTGTTTTTT.

V is TRBV30 and J is TRBJ2-2; 7 bases fit TRBD1. V dropped 5 bases and J dropped 3; count of bases not matched to a gene: 6. This CDR3 comprises 14 residues. Germline lookup yields CDR1 GTSNPN and CDR2 SVGIG (reference sequence). CDR3 protein: CAWSSGGDTGELFF. In nucleotides, the CDR3 is TGTGCCTGGTCCTCAGGGGGAGACACCGGGGAGCTGTTTTTT.

This rearrangement joins TRBV29-1 to TRBJ1-1, with 9 bases that match TRBD1. CDR3 length equals 13 residues. The V and J ends lost 5 bases and 10 bases, in that order; junction bases with no gene match: 11. CDR1 is SQVTM and CDR2 is ANQGSEA in the germline V gene. CDR3 sequence (DNA): TGCAGCGTTTTAACCGGGACAGGGCAAATAGCTTTCTTT. Residues: CSVLTGTGQIAFF.

This clone came up once. The CDR3, as DNA: TGTGCCAGTAGTTCGTTCGCGGGACAGTCAGGGACCCAGTACTTC. Protein product: CASSSFAGQSGTQYF. The V gene is TRBV19, the J gene TRBJ2-5, with D possibly matching TRBD1 (7 bases). CDR3 length: 15 residues. V was shortened by 5 bases and J by 7 bases, with 20 bases between the two germline ends. The germline V gene encodes CDR1 LNHDA and CDR2 SQIVND (reference sequence).

This clone was picked up a small number of times. The chain has TRBV5-1 and TRBJ2-2, with TRBD2 matching over 8 bases. CDR1 SGHRS and CDR2 YFSETQ come from the germline V gene. The CDR3 has 19 amino acids. The V segment lost 0 bases and the J segment 7 bases; nucleotides outside the gene matches: 17. The CDR3 coding sequence is TGCGCCAGCAGCTTGGAGGGCAGTAGCGGGGCAAGATATGTCGGGGAGCTGTTTTTT. As protein: CASSLEGSSGARYVGELFF.

This sequence joins TRBV11-2 and TRBJ2-1; 7 nucleotides match TRBD2. CDR3 size: 15 residues. The junction had 2 bases not matched to a gene; V was cut back by 0 bases and J by 3 bases. CDR1 is SGHAT, CDR2 FQNNGV, per germline. CDR3 in amino acids: CASSLEGGGYNEQFF. The CDR3 DNA is TGTGCCAGCAGCTTAGAGGGGGGGGGCTACAATGAGCAGTTCTTC.

This clone occurred once. The V and J genes are TRBV5-1 and TRBJ1-1; weak D call: TRBD1 (6 bases). CDR3 length: 16 residues. CDR1 SGHRS and CDR2 YFSETQ come from the germline V gene. V was trimmed by 2 bases and J by 1 base, leaving 15 bases between them. The CDR3 loop is CASSFGGARGNTEAFF. The CDR3 DNA sequence: TGCGCCAGCAGCTTTGGGGGGGCGCGAGGGAACACTGAAGCTTTCTTT.

The chain has TRBV7-2 and TRBJ2-3; maybe TRBD1 (6 bases). Per the germline V gene, CDR1 is SGHTA and CDR2 is FQGNSA. The CDR3 is 14 amino acids. V dropped 6 bases and J dropped 4 bases, with 14 bases sitting between them. The CDR3: CASSPQQGSDTQYF. The DNA of the CDR3 is TGTGCCAGCAGTCCTCAGCAGGGGTCAGATACGCAGTATTTT.

As to this clone: The sample carries other DNA sequences with the same CDR3. V and J are TRBV5-1 and TRBJ1-1; the match to TRBD1 covers 8 bases. CDR1 and CDR2 from the germline V gene are SGHRS and YFSETQ. J lost 1 base, V lost 4 bases, and 3 bases had no gene match. The CDR3 spans 14 residues. DNA for the CDR3: TGCGCCAGCAGCCTCGACAGGGGGAACACTGAAGCTTTCTTT. Protein sequence: CASSLDRGNTEAFF. Full variable domain (outside the CDR3, taken from reference TRBV5-1 and TRBJ1-1): KAGVTQTPRYLIKTRGQQVTLSCSPISGHRSVSWYQQTPGQGLQFLFEYFSETQRNKGNFPGRFSGRQFSNSRSEMNVSTLELGDSALYLCASSLDRGNTEAFFGQGTRLTVV.

This clone was found a few times. The chain employs TRBV7-2 and TRBJ2-2; 7 bases are shared with TRBD1. CDR3 length: 16 residues. Germline assignment: CDR1 SGHTA and CDR2 FQGNSA. V lost 6 bases and J lost 0; bases outside the gene matches: 7. CDR3 sequence (DNA): TGTGCCAGCAGTCGAGGACAGGTTTCGAACACCGGGGAGCTGTTTTTT. It translates to CASSRGQVSNTGELFF.

V and J are TRBV16 and TRBJ2-7, with 7 bases fitting TRBD1. Germline V gene sequence: CDR1 KGHSY, CDR2 FQNENV. V lost 2 bases, J lost 0 bases, and 1 base stayed unmatched. The CDR3 covers 14 residues. The CDR3 DNA follows: TGTGCCAGCAGCCAAAACAGGGGCTCCTACGAGCAGTACTTC. Its protein is CASSQNRGSYEQYF.

V gene TRBV5-1 combines with J gene TRBJ2-7; the match to TRBD1 covers 8 bases. Germline CDR1 reads SGHRS; CDR2 reads YFSETQ. The J segment lost 1 base and the V segment lost 4 bases, leaving 4 bases of the junction unmatched. The length of the CDR3 is 14 residues. The CDR3 nucleotides read TGCGCCAGCAGCAGAGGACAGGGATCCTACGAGCAGTACTTC. Translated: CASSRGQGSYEQYF.